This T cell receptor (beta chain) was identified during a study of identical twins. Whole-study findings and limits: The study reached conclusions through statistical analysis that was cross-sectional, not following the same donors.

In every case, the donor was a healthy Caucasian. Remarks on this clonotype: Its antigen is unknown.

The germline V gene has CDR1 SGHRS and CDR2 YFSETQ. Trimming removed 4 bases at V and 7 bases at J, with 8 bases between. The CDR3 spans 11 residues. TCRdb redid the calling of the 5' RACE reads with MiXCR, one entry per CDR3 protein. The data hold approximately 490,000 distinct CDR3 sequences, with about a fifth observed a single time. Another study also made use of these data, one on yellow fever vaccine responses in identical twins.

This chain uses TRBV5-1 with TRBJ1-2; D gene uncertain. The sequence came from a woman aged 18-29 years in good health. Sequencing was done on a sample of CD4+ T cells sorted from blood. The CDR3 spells CASSRDSGYTF. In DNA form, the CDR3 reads TGCGCCAGCAGCCGGGATTCTGGCTACACCTTC.